These T cell receptor beta chains were read from a single sample in a study of blood T cell repertoires in COVID-19. Clones were sequenced by immunoSEQ multiplex PCR, and TCRdb holds only the in-frame ones, with some missing. Of some 100,000 clones in the sample, around 87% were seen once. Sequencing was done on a sample of peripheral blood. The receptors stem from a human donor in a cohort sampled during active COVID-19. Each CDR3 is given with its conserved first and last residue. A D gene is named only where the DNA matches it firmly. Part of the rows lack a size; the others show once, few, many or a class for expanded clones.

d_call | j_call | v_call | clone_size | cdr3_nt | cdr3_aa
NA | TRBJ1-1 | TRBV3-1/TRBV3-2 | NA | TGTGCCAGCAGCCAAGCCTGGCAGGTGGCTTTCTTT | CASSQAWQVAFF
NA | TRBJ1-2 | TRBV6-1 | NA | TGTGCCAGCAGTGAACGAGGGGGACCGTTCGGTGGCTACACCTTC | CASSERGGPFGGYTF
NA | TRBJ1-3 | TRBV6-5 | NA | TGTGCCAGCGGGGGCCTCAACCCCGGAAACACCATATATTTT | CASGGLNPGNTIYF
NA | TRBJ2-2 | TRBV5-1 | NA | TGCGCCAGCCGGCAGAGGGACAACGATTGGCGCGGGGAGCTGTTTTTT | CASRQRDNDWRGELFF
TRBD1 | TRBJ2-7 | TRBV5-5 | NA | TGTGCCAGCAGCACCTACCCCCCGGGACAGGGGCCCTACGAGCAGTACTTC | CASSTYPPGQGPYEQYF
NA | TRBJ1-5 | TRBV6-1 | NA | TGTGCCAGCAGTGAATATCGGGATACCAGCAATCAGCCCCAGCATTTT | CASSEYRDTSNQPQHF
TRBD1 | TRBJ2-3 | TRBV6-5 | NA | TGTGCCAGCAGGACAGGGGTCGGGACAGATACGCAGTATTTT | CASRTGVGTDTQYF
TRBD1 | TRBJ2-7 | TRBV27 | once | TGTGCCAGCAGTTTACTGGACAGGCCCTACGAGCAGTACTTC | CASSLLDRPYEQYF
NA | TRBJ2-6 | TRBV3-1/TRBV3-2 | NA | TGTGCCAGCAGCCAAGGGGCGCTCTCTGGGGCCAACGTCCTGACTTTC | CASSQGALSGANVLTF
TRBD1 | TRBJ1-6 | TRBV5-6 | NA | TGTGCCAGCAGCCTCAGTCCTGGGACAGGGAGGACTTCACCCCTCCACTTT | CASSLSPGTGRTSPLHF